Shown below are 5 T cell receptor beta chains from a single sample sequenced in a study of shared clonotypes between healthy human individuals. Naive CD8 cells, CD45RO-negative and positively selected for CCR7, excluded terminally differentiated effector memory CD45RA+ cells. Generated by immunoSEQ multiplex PCR, the TCRdb table keeps only in-frame clones and is missing some. The sample yields about 750,000 clones, approximately 92% seen once. Sample: naive CD8+ T cells sorted from blood. The receptors were sampled from a man aged 25-40 years in good health.

V and J are TRBV4-1 and TRBJ2-7, with D perhaps matching TRBD1 (6 bases). Germline CDR1 is MGHRA and CDR2 is YSYEKL. V was clipped by 6 bases and J by 6 bases, with 18 bases between them. This CDR3 is built from 14 residues. CDR3 amino acids: CASRAKTGLREQYF. CDR3 bases: TGCGCCAGCAGAGCCAAGACAGGCCTCCGCGAGCAGTACTTC.

Written as DNA, the CDR3 is TGTGCCAGCTCACCAGCAGGGGGCGAAGCTTTCTTT. Translation: CASSPAGGEAFF. The rearrangement uses TRBV18 and TRBJ1-1, with 8 bases lining up with TRBD1. Germline lookup yields CDR1 KGHSH and CDR2 LQKENI. This CDR3 has 12 residues. The V segment lost 2 bases and the J segment 8 bases; nucleotides outside the gene matches: 1. Variable domain in full (rest from reference TRBV18 and TRBJ1-1): NAGVMQNPRHLVRRRGQEARLRCSPMKGHSHVYWYRQLPEEGLKFMVYLQKENIIDESGMPKERFSAEFPKEGPSILRIQQVVRGDSAAYFCASSPAGGEAFFGQGTRLTVV.

A remark on this clone: The same CDR3 arises from other DNA sequences in this sample as well. The chain uses TRBV5-8 and TRBJ2-3; TRBD2 aligns across 10 bases. The CDR3 covers 15 residues. V shed 4 bases and J 1 base; nucleotides not matched to a gene: 3. Looked up from germline, CDR1 is SGHTS and CDR2 is YDEGEE. CDR3 residues: CASSPGTSGTDTQYF. CDR3 nucleotide sequence: TGTGCCAGCAGCCCCGGGACTAGCGGCACAGATACGCAGTATTTT.

The V and J genes are TRBV5-1 and TRBJ1-2; D uncertain. The CDR3 sequence is 16 residues long. Germline-derived CDR1 and CDR2 are SGHRS and YFSETQ. V gave up 3 bases and J gave up 0 bases, with 15 bases separating them. In nucleotides, the CDR3 is TGCGCCAGCAGCTCGGCTGGCCGAGGAGCTAACTATGGCTACACCTTC. Its protein is CASSSAGRGANYGYTF.

The V call is TRBV29-1, the J call TRBJ2-7; D possibly corresponds to TRBD1 (5 bases). The CDR3 consists of 11 residues. The germline CDR1 and CDR2 sequences are SQVTM and ANQGSEA. V lost 7 bases, J lost 6 bases, and 13 bases lay in between. The CDR3 nucleotides read TGCAGCGGCCTCCTCCAGGGCGAGCAGTACTTC. Amino acids: CSGLLQGEQYF.